This T cell receptor beta chain was recorded in a study of T cell responses to AZD1222 COVID-19 vaccine. Study at large: Pooling of second doses given at about 4 or about 12 weeks was done.

J gave up 7 bases and V 3 bases, and 5 bases lay outside the gene matches. Germline CDR1 is GTSNPN and CDR2 is SVGIG (reference sequence). CDR3 length equals 12 residues. Details on this clone: Its target is unknown.

Study findings and constraints: Donors in the cohort were predominantly white British and more often female, and clonal diversity was possibly underestimated.

Some clones are missing from TCRdb's copy, which holds only in-frame ones; the method was immunoSEQ multiplex PCR. This sample yields roughly 140,000 clones, of which 89% are seen a single time; about 4.8% belongs to the top ten. The receptor was isolated from an adult in good health. V and J are TRBV30 and TRBJ1-1; 7 positions agree with TRBD1. The sample in question was peripheral blood, obtained on day 0 of AZD1222 vaccination. The DNA of the CDR3 is TGTGCCTGGAGACTCGGGACAGATGAAGCTTTCTTT. Translating it yields CAWRLGTDEAFF.